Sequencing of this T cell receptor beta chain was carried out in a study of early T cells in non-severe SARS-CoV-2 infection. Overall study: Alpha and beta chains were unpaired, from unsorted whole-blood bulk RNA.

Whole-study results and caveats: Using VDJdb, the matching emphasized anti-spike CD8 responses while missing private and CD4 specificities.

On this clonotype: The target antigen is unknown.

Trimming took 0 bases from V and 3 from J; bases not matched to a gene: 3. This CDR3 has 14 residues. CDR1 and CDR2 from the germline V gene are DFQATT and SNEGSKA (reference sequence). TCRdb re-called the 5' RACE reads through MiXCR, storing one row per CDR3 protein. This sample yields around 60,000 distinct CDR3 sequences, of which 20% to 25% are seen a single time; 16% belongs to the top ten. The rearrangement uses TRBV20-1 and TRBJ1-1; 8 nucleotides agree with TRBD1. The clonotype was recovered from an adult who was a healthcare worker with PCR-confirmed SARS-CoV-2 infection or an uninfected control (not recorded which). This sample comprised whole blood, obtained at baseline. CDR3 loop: CSARDQGADTEAFF. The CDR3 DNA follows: TGCAGTGCTAGAGACCAGGGGGCGGACACTGAAGCTTTCTTT.